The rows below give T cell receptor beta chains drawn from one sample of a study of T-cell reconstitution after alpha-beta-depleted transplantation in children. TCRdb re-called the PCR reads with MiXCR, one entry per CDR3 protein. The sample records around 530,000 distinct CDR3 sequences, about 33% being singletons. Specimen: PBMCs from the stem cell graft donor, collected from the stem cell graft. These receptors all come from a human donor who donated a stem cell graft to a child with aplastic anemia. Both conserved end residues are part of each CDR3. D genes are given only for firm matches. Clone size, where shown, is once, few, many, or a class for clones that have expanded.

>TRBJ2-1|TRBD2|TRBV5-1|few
TGCGCCAGCACCCTTACCGGGACTAGCGGGATAAATGAGCAGTTCTTC
CASTLTGTSGINEQFF
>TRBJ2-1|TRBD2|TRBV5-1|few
TGCGCCAGCAGCTTAATGAGCGGGAGCGACAATGAGCAGTTCTTC
CASSLMSGSDNEQFF
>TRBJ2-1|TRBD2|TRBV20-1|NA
TGCAGTGCTAGGTCACTAGCGGACTACAATGAGCAGTTCTTC
CSARSLADYNEQFF
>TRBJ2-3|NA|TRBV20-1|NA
TGCAGTGCTAGATTAGGCGGAGATACGCAGTATTTT
CSARLGGDTQYF
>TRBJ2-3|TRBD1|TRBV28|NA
TGTGCCAGCAGCAGAGGGGGCGGCCTTTTTCAGTATTTT
CASSRGGGLFQYF
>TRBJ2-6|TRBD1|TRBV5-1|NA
TGCGCCAGCAGCGCAGGACAGGGCGTTTCTGGGGCCAACGTCCTGACTTTC
CASSAGQGVSGANVLTF
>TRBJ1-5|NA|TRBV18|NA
TGTGCCAGCTCACCAGAGGAATGGCAGCCCCAGCATTTT
CASSPEEWQPQHF
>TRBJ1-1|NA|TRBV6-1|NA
TGTGCCAGCAGTAAACCGGCTGTGGGTGAAGCTTTCTTT
CASSKPAVGEAFF
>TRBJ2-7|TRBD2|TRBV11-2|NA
TGTGCCAGCAGGTCTTTCGGGACTAGCGGGAGTATGGCCTACGAGCAGTACTTC
CASRSFGTSGSMAYEQYF
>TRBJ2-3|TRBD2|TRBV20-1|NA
TGCAGTGCTAGAGGGGGGACTAGCGGGATGTCAGATACGCAGTATTTT
CSARGGTSGMSDTQYF
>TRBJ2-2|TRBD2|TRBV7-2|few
TGTGCCAGCAGCGATAGCGGGAGGGTAAACACCGGGGAGCTGTTTTTT
CASSDSGRVNTGELFF
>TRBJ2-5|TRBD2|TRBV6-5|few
TGTGCCAGCAGTTACTCGACTAGCGGGAGTGGAGAGACCCAGTACTTC
CASSYSTSGSGETQYF
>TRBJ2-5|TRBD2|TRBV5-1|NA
TGCGCCAGCAGCCCCACCGGGACTAGCGGGAGCGTCGTGACCCAGTACTTC
CASSPTGTSGSVVTQYF
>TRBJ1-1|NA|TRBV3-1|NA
TGTGCCAGCAGCCCCCTTAAGACAGCGAACACTGAAGCTTTCTTT
CASSPLKTANTEAFF
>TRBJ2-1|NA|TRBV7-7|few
TGTGCCAGCAGCTTAGATTCTAGCAGGTACAATGAGCAGTTCTTC
CASSLDSSRYNEQFF
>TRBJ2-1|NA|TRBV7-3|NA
TGTGCCAGCAGCCCCGCATTCAATAGCGCCCAGTTCTTC
CASSPAFNSAQFF
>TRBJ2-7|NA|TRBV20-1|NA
TGCAGTGCTGTGAGGCGGGCCTCCTACGAGCAGTACTTC
CSAVRRASYEQYF
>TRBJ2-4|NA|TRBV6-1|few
TGTGCCAGCAGTGAACTGGACACCATAGCCAAAAACATTCAGTACTTC
CASSELDTIAKNIQYF
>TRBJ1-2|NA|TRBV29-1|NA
TGCAGCGTTGAGAGGCAGGGTGTCGGTTATGGCTACACCTTC
CSVERQGVGYGYTF
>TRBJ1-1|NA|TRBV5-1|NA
TGCGCCAGCAGCTTTGACGGCCCGCCGGGACCCCGGGGTGAAGCTTTCTTT
CASSFDGPPGPRGEAFF
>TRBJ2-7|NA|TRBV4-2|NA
TGTGCCAGCAGCCAAGATCATCCGGGTGACGAGCAGTACTTC
CASSQDHPGDEQYF
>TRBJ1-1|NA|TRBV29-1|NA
TGCAGCGTTGAGACAAGAATGAACACTGAAGCTTTCTTT
CSVETRMNTEAFF
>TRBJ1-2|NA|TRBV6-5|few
TGTGCCAGCACCGACGGAGTATATGGCTACACCTTC
CASTDGVYGYTF
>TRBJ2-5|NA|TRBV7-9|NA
TGTGCCAGCGTTCCGCGGGATTCGTACCAAGAGACCCAGTACTTC
CASVPRDSYQETQYF
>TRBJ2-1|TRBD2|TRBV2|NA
TGTGCCAGCACTCGACTAGCGGGAGGGGGGGAGCAGTTCTTC
CASTRLAGGGEQFF
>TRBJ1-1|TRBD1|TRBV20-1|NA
TGCAGTGCTAGTCGGGGACAGCTAAACACTGAAGCTTTCTTT
CSASRGQLNTEAFF
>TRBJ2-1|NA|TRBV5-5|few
TGTGCCAGCAGCGGCGGACTAGGGGGAGAGCAGTTCTTC
CASSGGLGGEQFF
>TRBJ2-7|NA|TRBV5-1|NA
TGCGCCAGCAGCTTGGAAGCCAGTTCCTACGAGCAGTACTTC
CASSLEASSYEQYF
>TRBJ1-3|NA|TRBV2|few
TGTGCCAGCAGATTTTTAGGGGCTGGAAACACCATATATTTT
CASRFLGAGNTIYF
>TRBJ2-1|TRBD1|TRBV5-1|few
TGCGCCAGCAGCTTGAGGTCAGGGGGCCCCGCGCCGTACAATGAGCAGTTCTTC
CASSLRSGGPAPYNEQFF
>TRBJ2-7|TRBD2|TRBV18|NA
TGTGCCAGCTCACAGACTAGCGGACCACCCTACGAGCAGTACTTC
CASSQTSGPPYEQYF
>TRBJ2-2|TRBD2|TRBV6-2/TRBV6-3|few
TGTGCCAGCAGTCTTGGAGCGGGACTGGCGACCGGGGAGCTGTTTTTT
CASSLGAGLATGELFF
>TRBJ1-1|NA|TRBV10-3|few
TGTGCCATCTCGGCGGGGGGCCTGAACACTGAAGCTTTCTTT
CAISAGGLNTEAFF
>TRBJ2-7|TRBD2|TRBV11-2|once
TGTGCCAGCAGCTTAGTTTATAGAGCGGGAGAGGGCGAGCAGTACTTC
CASSLVYRAGEGEQYF
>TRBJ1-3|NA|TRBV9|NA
TGTGCCAGCAGCGCCCGGGACCTAAGGAGCTCTGGAAACACCATATATTTT
CASSARDLRSSGNTIYF
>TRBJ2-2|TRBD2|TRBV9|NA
TGTGCCAGCACTGTGGGGGGAGGGACCGGGGAGCTGTTTTTT
CASTVGGGTGELFF
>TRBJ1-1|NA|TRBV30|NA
TGTGCCTGGAGTACCCGGACCCCTTACACTGAAGCTTTCTTT
CAWSTRTPYTEAFF
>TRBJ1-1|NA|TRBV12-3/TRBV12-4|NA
TGTGCCAGCAGTTTAAATTCAGCGATCGCTGAAGCTTTCTTT
CASSLNSAIAEAFF
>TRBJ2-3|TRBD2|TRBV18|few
TGTGCCAGCTCACCAATGGCGGGAGGCACAGATACGCAGTATTTT
CASSPMAGGTDTQYF
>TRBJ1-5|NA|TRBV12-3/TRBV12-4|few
TGTGCCAGCAGTTTAATGAGACAGGGCAATCAGCCCCAGCATTTT
CASSLMRQGNQPQHF
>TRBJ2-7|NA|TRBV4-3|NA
TGCGCCAGCAGCCCAGGGGGGGGCGAAGCATTTTACGAGCAGTACTTC
CASSPGGGEAFYEQYF
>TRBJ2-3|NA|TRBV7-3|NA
TGTGCCAGCAGCCCAAAACTGGGAACAGATACGCAGTATTTT
CASSPKLGTDTQYF
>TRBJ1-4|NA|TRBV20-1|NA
TGCAGTGCTAGAGATATCGGACAGTCACCCGAGGACCCCAATGAAAAACTGTTTTTT
CSARDIGQSPEDPNEKLFF
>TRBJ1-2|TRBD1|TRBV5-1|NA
TGCGCCAGCAGCTTAAGGACAGGGACCCTCTATGGCTACACCTTC
CASSLRTGTLYGYTF
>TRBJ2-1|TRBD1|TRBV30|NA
TGTGCCCGGGACAGGGAACCCTACAATGAGCAGTTCTTC
CARDREPYNEQFF
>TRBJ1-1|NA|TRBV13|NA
TGTGCCAGCAGCTTAGTCGGAGTTGGTACGGGGGGCCATAACACTGAAGCTTTCTTT
CASSLVGVGTGGHNTEAFF
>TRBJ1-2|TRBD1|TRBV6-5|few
TGTGCCAGCAGTTACTACGTCGGGACAGAGATTTTAGGCTATGGCTACACCTTC
CASSYYVGTEILGYGYTF
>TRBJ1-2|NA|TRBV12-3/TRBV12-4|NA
TGTGCCAGCAGTTTAAGGTCGACAGGATCAGGCTACACCTTC
CASSLRSTGSGYTF